These 16 T cell receptor beta chains were all obtained from the same sample, sequenced in a study of blood T cell repertoires in COVID-19. This table comes from immunoSEQ multiplex PCR, and its TCRdb copy is limited to in-frame clones, with some not included. The data hold about 96,000 clones, with about 87% observed a single time. The sequenced sample was peripheral blood. These receptors were obtained from a human donor with COVID-19, enrolled during active disease. The donor label of this sample is uncertain.

The rearrangement joins TRBV2 to TRBJ1-4; perhaps TRBD1 as D (5 bases). The CDR3 has 14 residues. Looked up from germline, CDR1 is SNHLY and CDR2 is FYNNEI. The V end was cut by 4 bases, the J end by 8 bases, with 14 bases between. The CDR3: CASSAGRVKEKLFF. Written as DNA, the CDR3 is TGTGCCAGCAGTGCAGGCAGGGTGAAAGAAAAACTGTTTTTT.

This chain connects TRBV11-3 to TRBJ1-3; perhaps TRBD1 as D (6 bases). The V and J ends lost 5 bases and 0 bases respectively, with 14 bases between them. The CDR3 length is 16 residues. CDR1 and CDR2 from the germline V gene are SGHNT and YENEEA. Written as DNA, the CDR3 is TGTGCCAGCAGCGTATTCCGGGACAACTCTGGAAACACCATATATTTT. Translated, it gives CASSVFRDNSGNTIYF.

The J gene is TRBJ1-2, the V gene TRBV30; 7 bases agree with TRBD1. The V segment lost 5 bases and the J segment 4 bases; nucleotides outside the gene matches: 7. Germline CDR1 is GTSNPN and CDR2 is SVGIG (reference sequence). This CDR3 is 13 amino acids long. CDR3 DNA sequence: TGTGCCTGGCGGAACAGGGGAACCTATGGCTACACCTTC. Its protein product is CAWRNRGTYGYTF.

The chain is built from TRBV5-4 and TRBJ1-5; D is uncertain. Trimming pared 4 bases from V and 2 bases from J, leaving 10 bases between. Germline V gives CDR1 SGHNT, CDR2 YYREEE (reference sequence). CDR3 length equals 14 residues. CDR3 sequence: CASSRAGGNQPQHF. The CDR3 nucleotides are TGTGCCAGCAGCAGGGCGGGAGGCAATCAGCCCCAGCATTTT.

The chain links TRBV5-4 to TRBJ2-5; possibly TRBD1 for D (6 bases). Deletions cut 4 bases from V and 2 bases from J, with 12 bases between. This CDR3 spans 14 amino acids. Germline V gene data show CDR1 as SGHNT and CDR2 as YYREEE (reference sequence). Written as DNA, the CDR3 is TGTGCCAGCAGCAACCCCGACAGGCAAGAGACCCAGTACTTC. The encoded protein is CASSNPDRQETQYF.

The genes are TRBV3-1 (or the pseudogene TRBV3-2) and TRBJ1-4; 9 bases agree with TRBD1. CDR1 and CDR2 from the germline V gene are LGHDT and YNNKEL (reference sequence). The ends lost 2 bases at V and 15 bases at J; junction bases unmatched: 10. This CDR3 has 14 amino acids. As DNA, the CDR3 is TGTGCCAGCAGCCAACTGCTGGGACAGGGTAAAGTGTTTTTT. Its translation: CASSQLLGQGKVFF.

V gene TRBV3-1 (or the pseudogene TRBV3-2) combines with J gene TRBJ1-2; D gene unclear. The germline V gene has CDR1 LGHDT and CDR2 YNNKEL (reference sequence). This CDR3 has 15 amino acids. Trimming left V 1 base short and J 0 bases short, with 9 bases between. The CDR3: CASSQVEGSNYGYTF. In nucleotides, the CDR3 is TGTGCCAGCAGCCAAGTGGAGGGATCTAACTATGGCTACACCTTC.

The V gene is TRBV4-1, the J gene TRBJ1-2, with TRBD1 matching 9 bases. The germline V gene encodes CDR1 MGHRA and CDR2 YSYEKL. The CDR3 covers 13 residues. The ends lost 3 bases at V and 8 bases at J; junction bases unmatched: 4. The CDR3 is CASSQEDRGGYTF. DNA of the CDR3: TGCGCCAGCAGCCAGGAGGACAGGGGAGGCTACACCTTC.

J is TRBJ1-5 and V is TRBV6-2 or TRBV6-3; 10 bases map to TRBD1. In germline, CDR1 is MNHEY, CDR2 SVGEGT. Trimming at V came to 4 bases and at J to 0 bases, leaving 9 bases not matched to a gene. There are 18 residues in the CDR3. The CDR3 DNA reads TGTGCCAGCAGTTCTATGGTCGGGACAGGGGTTAGCAATCAGCCCCAGCATTTT. This encodes CASSSMVGTGVSNQPQHF.

A single count supports this clone. The rearrangement joins TRBV11-2 to TRBJ2-7; 12 bases line up with TRBD2. The CDR3 is 15 amino acids. Germline trimming cut 1 base from V and 5 bases from J; bases unmatched to any gene: 3. Germline V gene sequence: CDR1 SGHAT, CDR2 FQNNGV. The CDR3 sequence is CASSLVGLAGDEQYF. CDR3 nucleotide sequence: TGTGCCAGCAGCTTAGTGGGACTAGCGGGCGACGAGCAGTACTTC. The whole variable domain, filled in from reference TRBV11-2 and TRBJ2-7, reads EAGVAQSPRYKIIEKRQSVAFWCNPISGHATLYWYQQILGQGPKLLIQFQNNGVVDDSQLPKDRFSAERLKGVDSTLKIQPAKLEDSAVYLCASSLVGLAGDEQYFGPGTRLTVT.

The J gene is TRBJ2-1, the V gene TRBV29-1; TRBD1 aligns across 9 bases. CDR1 is SQVTM and CDR2 is ANQGSEA in the germline V gene. The CDR3 runs to 15 residues. The J segment lost 12 bases and the V segment lost 0 bases, leaving 12 bases of the junction unmatched. For the CDR3, the DNA is TGCAGCGTTGAAGACCCACAGGGGGCAAGGGTTGGGCAGTTCTTC. Its translation is CSVEDPQGARVGQFF.

This clone was observed once. The chain has TRBV19 and TRBJ2-1; tentative D call: TRBD1 (6 bases). The germline gives CDR1 LNHDA, CDR2 SQIVND (reference sequence). V lost 5 bases and J lost 0, with 14 bases in between. This CDR3 contains 16 residues. The CDR3 region is CASSVGQFSSYNEQFF. CDR3 nucleotide sequence: TGTGCCAGTAGTGTCGGACAGTTTAGCTCCTACAATGAGCAGTTCTTC.

This chain links TRBV6-5 with TRBJ2-7; 7 positions match TRBD1. There are 14 residues in the CDR3. Germline V CDR1 and CDR2: MNHEY, SVGAGI. V was pared by 7 bases and J by 1 base, with 7 bases of the junction left unmatched. CDR3 amino acids: CASNIDRVSYEQYF. In nucleotides, the CDR3 is TGTGCCAGCAACATAGACAGGGTGTCCTACGAGCAGTACTTC.

This clone was counted a few times. The genes are TRBV24-1 and TRBJ1-5; no definite D call. The CDR3 sequence is 13 residues long. V was shortened by 5 bases and J by 2 bases, with 6 bases between the two germline ends. Germline-derived CDR1 and CDR2 are KGHDR and SFDVKD. CDR3 nucleotide sequence: TGTGCCACCAGTGCCCAGGGCAATCAGCCCCAGCATTTT. This codes for CATSAQGNQPQHF.

CDR3: CASSSGTGAGGNTIYF. In DNA form, the CDR3 reads TGTGCCAGCAGCTCCGGGACAGGGGCCGGCGGAAACACCATATATTTT. The chain employs TRBV7-3 and TRBJ1-3, with TRBD1 identical over 10 bases. This CDR3 contains 16 residues. The junction had 7 bases not matched to a gene; V was cut back by 4 bases and J by 4 bases. Germline CDR1 reads SGHTA; CDR2 reads FQGTGA.

The table lists this clone with a few counts. This chain joins TRBV5-1 and TRBJ2-7, with a weak D call TRBD1 (6 bases). CDR3 length: 13 residues. V was pared by 3 bases and J by 1 base, with 8 bases between. Germline V gene sequence: CDR1 SGHRS, CDR2 YFSETQ. In DNA, the CDR3 is TGCGCCAGCAGCTGGACAGCTTCCTACGAGCAGTACTTC. Translation: CASSWTASYEQYF.